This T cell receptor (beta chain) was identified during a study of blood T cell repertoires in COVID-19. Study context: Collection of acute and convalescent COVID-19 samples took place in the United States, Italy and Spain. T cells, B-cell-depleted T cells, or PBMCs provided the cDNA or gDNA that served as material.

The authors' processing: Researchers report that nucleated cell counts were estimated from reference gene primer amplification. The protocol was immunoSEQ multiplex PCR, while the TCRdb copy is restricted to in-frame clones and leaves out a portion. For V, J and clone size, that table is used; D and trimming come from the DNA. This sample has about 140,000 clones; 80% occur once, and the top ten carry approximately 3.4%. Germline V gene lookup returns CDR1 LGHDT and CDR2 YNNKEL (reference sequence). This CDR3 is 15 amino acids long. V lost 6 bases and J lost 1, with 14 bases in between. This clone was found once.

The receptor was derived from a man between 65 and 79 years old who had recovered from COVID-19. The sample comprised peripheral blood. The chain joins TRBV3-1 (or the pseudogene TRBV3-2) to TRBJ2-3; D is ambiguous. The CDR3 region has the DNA TGTGCCAGCAGTCCCCTGGGTGGAGGCACAGATACGCAGTATTTT. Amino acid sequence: CASSPLGGGTDTQYF.